Each of the 16 T cell receptor beta chains below was sequenced from the same sample in a study of vaccination effects on CD4 cells after COVID-19. Sequencing used immunoSEQ multiplex PCR; TCRdb keeps in-frame clones, though not all of them. The sample carries 15,000 to 20,000 clones, about 78% recorded once. These TCRs' antigens remain unknown. Antigen-specific CD4+ T cells expanded by the ViraFEST assay with viral peptide pools were then sequenced. Isolating CD4+ T cells followed approximately 10 days of culture. As their vaccination, participants received two doses of either BNT162b2 or mRNA-1273. The sequenced sample was CD4+ T cells from PBMCs cultured with HCoV-NL63 spike peptides, obtained after COVID-19 vaccination. The receptors here all came from a human donor who received a COVID-19 vaccine.

This clone was counted a single time. J is TRBJ1-2 and V is TRBV5-1; D might be TRBD1 (6 bases). Germline CDR1 reads SGHRS; CDR2 reads YFSETQ. This CDR3 is built from 14 residues. Trimming took 0 bases from V and 9 from J, leaving 15 bases between them. CDR3 bases: TGCGCCAGCAGCTTGGGACAGGACCTTTATCGCTACACCTTC. It translates to CASSLGQDLYRYTF.

The V call is TRBV12-3 or TRBV12-4, the J call TRBJ1-3; no definite D call. Trimming stripped 8 bases from V and 5 bases from J, with 4 bases between. The CDR3 extends over 10 amino acids. CDR3 loop: CASVRNTIYF. In DNA form, the CDR3 reads TGTGCCAGCGTCAGAAACACCATATATTTT.

The chain joins TRBV30 to TRBJ2-7; TRBD1 is a possible D gene (6 bases). CDR1 and CDR2 from the germline V gene are GTSNPN and SVGIG (reference sequence). The CDR3 is 13 residues long. The CDR3 DNA sequence: TGTGCTTCGCTCTCCAGGGGTTCCTACGAGCAGTACTTC. It encodes CASLSRGSYEQYF.

The chain uses TRBV7-2 and TRBJ2-2; a weak D match, TRBD1 (6 bases). V lost 1 base to trimming and J lost 1 base, with 7 bases between them. Germline V gives CDR1 SGHTA, CDR2 FQGNSA. There are 15 residues in the CDR3. CDR3 amino acids: CASSLGTVNTGELFF. Written as DNA, the CDR3 is TGTGCCAGCAGCTTAGGGACAGTGAACACCGGGGAGCTGTTTTTT.

This rearrangement joins TRBV4-2 to TRBJ2-7; the match to TRBD2 covers 16 bases. The CDR3 covers 20 residues. Trimming cost V 1 base and J 1 base; bases outside gene matches: 10. Germline-derived CDR1 and CDR2 are LGHNA and YNFKEQ. CDR3 amino acids: CASSQAQGGLAGGNSYEQYF. The DNA of the CDR3 is TGTGCCAGCAGCCAAGCTCAGGGGGGACTAGCGGGAGGGAATTCCTACGAGCAGTACTTC.

This chain uses TRBV5-4 with TRBJ2-3; D not certain. The CDR3 runs 16 residues. CDR1 and CDR2 (germline): SGHNT, YYREEE (reference sequence). V lost 0 bases to trimming and J lost 2 bases, with 13 bases between them. The DNA of the CDR3 is TGTGCCAGCAGCTTGGCCTCGGTCGGAGCCACAGATACGCAGTATTTT. It yields the protein CASSLASVGATDTQYF.

The chain links TRBV2 to TRBJ1-4; tentatively, D is TRBD1 (6 bases). V was pared by 7 bases and J by 7 bases, with 13 bases between. Germline V gene sequence: CDR1 SNHLY, CDR2 FYNNEI. CDR3 length: 13 amino acids. CDR3: CASNGGESEKLFF. CDR3 DNA: TGTGCCAGCAACGGGGGCGAGTCTGAAAAACTGTTTTTT.

The rearrangement uses TRBV2 and TRBJ2-1; 13 bases match TRBD2. The ends lost 4 bases at V and 7 bases at J; junction bases unmatched: 10. The CDR3 length is 17 residues. The germline V gene has CDR1 SNHLY and CDR2 FYNNEI. In DNA form, the CDR3 reads TGTGCCAGCAGTGCTGACCGGACTAGCGGGAGTATAAATGAGCAGTTCTTC. Protein sequence: CASSADRTSGSINEQFF.

As to this clone: Sequence at one end of the junction differs from germline and may be a read error. The J gene is TRBJ2-5, the V gene TRBV7-7, with TRBD2 matching over 7 bases. CDR3 length equals 14 residues. Germline V gives CDR1 SSHAT, CDR2 FNYEAQ (reference sequence). The CDR3 is CASTPGRGQETQYF. In DNA, the CDR3 is TGTGCTAGCACCCCGGGGCGGGGGCAAGAGACCCAGTACTTC.

The rearrangement uses TRBV5-6 and TRBJ2-1; a weak D match, TRBD2 (6 bases). The germline gives CDR1 SGHDT, CDR2 YYEEEE. With 4 bases removed from V and 2 bases from J, the gap between germline ends came to 16 bases. CDR3 size: 16 residues. Written as DNA, the CDR3 is TGTGCCAGCAGCCGAACGCGGGGTACCCCCTACAATGAGCAGTTCTTC. Protein sequence: CASSRTRGTPYNEQFF.

CDR3 nucleotides: TGTGCCAGCTCACCGGACTCCGTGGGCTACGAGCAGTACTTC. Protein product: CASSPDSVGYEQYF. The J gene is TRBJ2-7, the V gene TRBV18; possible D gene TRBD2, 5 bases. Germline-derived CDR1 and CDR2 are KGHSH and LQKENI. The CDR3 contains 14 residues. V lost 3 bases to trimming and J lost 3 bases, with 12 bases between them.

The chain's CDR3 is CSASVGGRLDTQYF. The CDR3 coding sequence is TGCAGTGCTAGTGTCGGGGGGCGATTGGATACGCAGTATTTT. This chain joins TRBV20-1 and TRBJ2-3, with a tentative D call TRBD2 (7 bases). Germline V gives CDR1 DFQATT, CDR2 SNEGSKA (reference sequence). The CDR3 contains 14 residues. V gave up 3 bases and J gave up 6 bases, with 16 bases separating them.

The gene calls are TRBV20-1 and TRBJ2-5, with D hard to call. This CDR3 region has 11 residues. Looked up from germline, CDR1 is DFQATT and CDR2 is SNEGSKA (reference sequence). Trimming removed 1 base from V and 5 bases from J, with 5 bases in between. CDR3 DNA sequence: TGCAGTGCTAGAGTCGGGGAGACCCAGTACTTC. Encoded protein: CSARVGETQYF.

This clone has just a few counts. This chain joins TRBV5-4 and TRBJ2-2; 7 bases fit TRBD1. This CDR3 has 15 amino acids. V was pared by 3 bases and J by 4 bases, with 6 bases of the junction left unmatched. CDR1 and CDR2 from the germline V gene are SGHNT and YYREEE (reference sequence). CDR3 sequence (DNA): TGTGCCAGCAGCTACGGACAGGTAGTCACCGGGGAGCTGTTTTTT. Encoded protein: CASSYGQVVTGELFF.

This clone has more than one count but fewer than ten. The CDR3 nucleotides are TGCAGCGTGGATACAGCTAACTATGGCTACACCTTC. It translates to CSVDTANYGYTF. This chain uses TRBV29-1 with TRBJ1-2, with D hard to call. With 6 bases removed from V and 0 bases from J, the gap between germline ends came to 8 bases. CDR3 length: 12 amino acids. Germline-derived CDR1 and CDR2 are SQVTM and ANQGSEA.

This chain connects TRBV19 to TRBJ1-2; D may be TRBD1 (6 bases). There are 14 residues in the CDR3. V was shortened by 8 bases and J by 3 bases, with 16 bases between the two germline ends. CDR1 and CDR2 (germline): LNHDA, SQIVND (reference sequence). The CDR3 loop reads CASRRLDSYYGYTF. CDR3 bases: TGTGCCAGTCGCCGACTGGACAGCTACTATGGCTACACCTTC.